This T cell receptor beta chain was identified during a study of cytotoxic CD8 clonotypes in ibrutinib-treated CLL. Study as a whole: Collecting the response samples happened after a median approximately twelve months of treatment, with a range of 6 to 36. An average of approximately 260,000 productive templates and about 100,000 productive rearrangements was obtained per sample.

A note on this clone: As yet, its antigen is unknown.

Data came from immunoSEQ multiplex PCR; TCRdb stores just in-frame clones and leaves some out. The sample lists around 140,000 clones, about 80% seen once, with around 4.9% in the top ten. Trimming pared 0 bases from V and 5 bases from J, leaving 9 bases between. CDR3 length: 14 amino acids. Germline V gene data show CDR1 as SGHDT and CDR2 as YYEEEE. General observations from the study: Treatment saw public clonotypes, which were uncommon, either contract or stay stable. Sustained-remission and progressing patients had different sampling times.

This clonotype was obtained from a human donor with chronic lymphocytic leukemia. Here the sequenced sample was PBMCs, taken after 24 months of ibrutinib treatment. V and J are TRBV5-6 and TRBJ2-4; D call uncertain. CDR3 residues: CASSLGLPENIQYF. CDR3 nucleotide sequence: TGTGCCAGCAGCTTGGGGCTGCCCGAAAACATTCAGTACTTC.